The entry below describes one T cell receptor beta chain. CDR1 and CDR2 from the germline V gene are SGHDT and YYEEEE. Trimming stripped 4 bases from V and 9 bases from J, with 8 bases between. The CDR3 has 11 amino acids. This sample is part of a study of blood T cells in healthy people across ages. Then a second PCR, running roughly 7 to 11 cycles, was carried out with a sample-barcoded 5' primer and a J-beta primer mix. TCRdb processed the 5' RACE reads anew with MiXCR; each CDR3 protein has one entry. The sample has about 650,000 distinct CDR3 sequences, approximately 31% seen once; the top ten hold 15% to 19%.

The chain recombines TRBV5-6 with TRBJ1-5; unclear D gene. Sequenced material: blood. The TCR was taken from an elderly woman in good health. The CDR3 protein is CASSLSTPQHF. CDR3 DNA sequence: TGTGCCAGCAGCCTGTCGACGCCCCAGCATTTT.